The sequence of this T cell receptor (beta chain) was determined in a study of shared clonotypes between healthy human individuals. The CDR3 length is 14 residues. Germline CDR1 reads MNHEY; CDR2 reads SMNVEV (reference sequence). Between the trimmed V and J ends, which lost 6 bases and 6 bases, there was a span of 15 bases. Regarding the study as a whole: Generally, naive subsets came out with larger estimated richness than memory subsets.

In the case of this clone: Its matching antigen is unknown.

Produced via immunoSEQ multiplex PCR; TCRdb's table is partial and in-frame only. The sample has about 1.5 million clones, approximately 97% seen once. V gene TRBV27 combines with J gene TRBJ2-1, with D possibly being TRBD2 (6 bases). Sequencing used naive CD4+ T cells sorted from blood. Noted subset: CD45RA+ positively selected. The clonotype was recovered from a man aged 30 to 45 in good health. The CDR3 DNA reads as TGTGCCAGCAGGCCCGGGACTTTACCCAATGAGCAGTTCTTC. Translating it yields CASRPGTLPNEQFF.